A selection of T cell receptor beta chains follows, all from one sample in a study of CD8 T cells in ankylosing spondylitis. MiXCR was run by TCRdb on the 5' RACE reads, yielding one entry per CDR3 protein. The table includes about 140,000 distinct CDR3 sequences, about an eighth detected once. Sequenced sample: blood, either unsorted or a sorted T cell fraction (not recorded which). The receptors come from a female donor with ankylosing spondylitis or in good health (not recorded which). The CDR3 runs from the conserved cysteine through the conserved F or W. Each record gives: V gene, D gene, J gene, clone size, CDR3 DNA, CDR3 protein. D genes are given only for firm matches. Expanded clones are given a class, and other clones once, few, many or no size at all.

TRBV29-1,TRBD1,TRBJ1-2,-,TGCAGCGTTGGGACAGGCAATGGGGCCAAGGATGGCTACACCTTC,CSVGTGNGAKDGYTF
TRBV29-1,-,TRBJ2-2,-,TGCAGCGTTGAGACCACCGGGGAGCTGTTTTTT,CSVETTGELFF
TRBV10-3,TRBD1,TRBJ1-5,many,TGTGCCACCGCAACAGGGGCGCATCAGCCCCAGCATTTT,CATATGAHQPQHF
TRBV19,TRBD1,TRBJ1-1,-,TGTGCCAGTAGTTCCAGGGACAGGGGGTTCACTGAAGCTTTCTTT,CASSSRDRGFTEAFF
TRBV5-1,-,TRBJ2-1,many,TGCGCCAGCAGCACCCCAGGGTCTCGGAATGAGCAGTTCTTC,CASSTPGSRNEQFF
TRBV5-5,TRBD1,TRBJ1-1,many,TGTGCCAGCAGCTTCGACAGGGTTGGGAGAGACACTGAAGCTTTCTTT,CASSFDRVGRDTEAFF
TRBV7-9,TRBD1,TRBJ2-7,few,TGTGCCAGCAGCTTAGGGACAGGGAGCTCCTACGAGCAGTACTTC,CASSLGTGSSYEQYF
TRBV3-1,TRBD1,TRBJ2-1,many,TGTGCCAGCAGCCAAGACTGGACAGGGAGGCAGTTCTTC,CASSQDWTGRQFF
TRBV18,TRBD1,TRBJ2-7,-,TGTGCCAGCTCACCACCGGGGACAGGGAACGAGCAGTACTTC,CASSPPGTGNEQYF
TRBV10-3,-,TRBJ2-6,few,TGTGCCATCAGTGAGTCAATGGGGCGAGGGGCCAACGTCCTGACTTTC,CAISESMGRGANVLTF
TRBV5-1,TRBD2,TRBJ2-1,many,TGCGCCAGCAGCTTGGGAGGGACTAGCGGGATCAATGAGCAGTTCTTC,CASSLGGTSGINEQFF
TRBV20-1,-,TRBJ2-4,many,TGCAGTGCGGCTACTAGTGGGCTCAACATTCAGTACTTC,CSAATSGLNIQYF
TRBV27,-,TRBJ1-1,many,TGTGCCAGCAGTTTGGCAGGACGACCTAAGAACACTGAAGCTTTCTTT,CASSLAGRPKNTEAFF
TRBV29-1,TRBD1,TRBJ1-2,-,TGCAGCGAGAGACCGGGACAGGGGAATGATCGCTACACCTTC,CSERPGQGNDRYTF
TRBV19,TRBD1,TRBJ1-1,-,TGTGCCAGTAGTATAATAGGGGGCACTGTAGCTTTCTTT,CASSIIGGTVAFF
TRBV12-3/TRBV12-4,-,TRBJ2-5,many,TGTGCCAGCAGCCCACTAGAGAGCAAAGAGACCCAGTACTTC,CASSPLESKETQYF
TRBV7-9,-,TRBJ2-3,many,TGTGCCAGTACCAGGGACAGCACAGATACGCAGTATTTT,CASTRDSTDTQYF
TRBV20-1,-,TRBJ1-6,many,TGCAGTGCTAGAGACCCTTCCGGGGGTAATTCACCCCTCCACTTT,CSARDPSGGNSPLHF
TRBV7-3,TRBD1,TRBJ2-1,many,TGTGCCAGCAGCTTAAAGGGGGCGTCTTCCTACAATGAGCAGTTCTTC,CASSLKGASSYNEQFF
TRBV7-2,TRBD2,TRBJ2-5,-,TGTGCCAGCAGCTTCGGGACTAGCAATCAAGAGACCCAGTACTTC,CASSFGTSNQETQYF
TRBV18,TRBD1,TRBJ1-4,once,TGTGCCAGCTCGTCCGAGACAGGGTTTGAAAAACTGTTTTTT,CASSSETGFEKLFF
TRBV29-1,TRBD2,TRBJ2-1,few,TGCAGCGTTGAAGAGTCCGCGGGAGGGGATCTCTTCTTC,CSVEESAGGDLFF
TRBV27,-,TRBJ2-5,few,TGTGCCAGCAGCCCTAGGTGGGGGAGCCTCCAAGAGACCCAGTACTTC,CASSPRWGSLQETQYF
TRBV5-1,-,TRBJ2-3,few,TGCGCCAGCAGCTTGGTGGCCCCTGGAGGTACAGATACGCAGTATTTT,CASSLVAPGGTDTQYF
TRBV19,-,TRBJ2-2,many,TGTGCCAGTAAAGGCCCCCTTAAAAACGCCGGGGAGCTGTTTTTT,CASKGPLKNAGELFF
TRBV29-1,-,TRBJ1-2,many,TGCAGCGTTGTGGTTGGCTATGGCTACACCTTC,CSVVVGYGYTF
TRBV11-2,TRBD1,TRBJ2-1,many,TGTGCCAGCAGCTTAGTGCAGGGGGCCTGGAATGAGCAGTTCTTC,CASSLVQGAWNEQFF
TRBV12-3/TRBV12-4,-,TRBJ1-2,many,TGTGCCAGCAGTTTACGGCCAGGGGATGGCTACACCTTC,CASSLRPGDGYTF
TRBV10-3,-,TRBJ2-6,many,TGTGCCATCAGTGTTGGGGCCAACGTCCTGACTTTC,CAISVGANVLTF
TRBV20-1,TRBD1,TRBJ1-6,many,TGCAGTGCTAGAGATCCAGGGGGCTATAATTCACCCCTCCACTTT,CSARDPGGYNSPLHF
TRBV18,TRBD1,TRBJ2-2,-,TGTGCCAGCTCACCTCAGGGGGCGAACACCGGGGAGCTGTTTTTT,CASSPQGANTGELFF
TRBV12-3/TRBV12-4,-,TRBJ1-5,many,TGTGCCAGCAGCCCGGGGCGGTTCAATCAGCCCCAGCATTTT,CASSPGRFNQPQHF
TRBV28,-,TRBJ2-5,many,TGTGCCAGCAGTTTGTATAGCAACCAAGAGACCCAGTACTTC,CASSLYSNQETQYF
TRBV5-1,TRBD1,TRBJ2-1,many,TGCGCCAGCAGCTTGGAAGACAGGGTTGGCAATGAGCAGTTCTTC,CASSLEDRVGNEQFF
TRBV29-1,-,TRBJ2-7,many,TGCAGCGTTGTTACCAGGACCTACGAGCAGTACTTC,CSVVTRTYEQYF
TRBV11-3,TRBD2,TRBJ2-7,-,TGTGCCAGCAGCTTGGCTAGCGGCACTTACGAGCAGTACTTC,CASSLASGTYEQYF
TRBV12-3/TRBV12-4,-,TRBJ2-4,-,TGTGCCAGCGAAAGGCAGGGCGGAAACATTCAGTACTTC,CASERQGGNIQYF
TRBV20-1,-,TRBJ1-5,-,TGCTGTGCTAGGCTTCAATTCACCGGGACAATTGGTAGTCAGCCCCAGCATTTT,CCARLQFTGTIGSQPQHF
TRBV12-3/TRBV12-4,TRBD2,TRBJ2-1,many,TGTGCCAGCAGTCCGCTAGCGGGAGGGCCTTTGAATGAGCAGTTCTTC,CASSPLAGGPLNEQFF
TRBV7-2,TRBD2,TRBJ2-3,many,TGTGCCAGCAGGAGGACTAGCGGGAGCCATAGCACAGATACGCAGTATTTT,CASRRTSGSHSTDTQYF
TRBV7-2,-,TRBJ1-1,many,TGTGCCAGCAGCGCGCATATGAACACTGAAGCTTTCTTT,CASSAHMNTEAFF